The clone carrying this T cell receptor (beta chain) showed up just a few times. The CDR3 has 17 residues. V lost 0 bases to trimming and J lost 4 bases; unmatched junction nucleotides: 7. In germline, CDR1 is LGHDT, CDR2 YNNKEL (reference sequence). The sample originates from a study of blood T cell repertoires in COVID-19. Looking at the study overall: COVID-19 samples collected from the United States, Italy and Spain covered acute and convalescent phases. T cells, B-cell-depleted T cells, or PBMCs supplied cDNA or gDNA.

Per the authors' pipeline: Nucleated cell counts were estimated from reference gene primer amplification. TCRdb's copy holds only in-frame clones and misses some; the assay was immunoSEQ multiplex PCR. From that table come the V and J calls and clone size; the DNA was used to work out D and trimming. The table shows about 86,000 clones, with roughly 78% occurring only once. V gene TRBV3-1 (or the pseudogene TRBV3-2) combines with J gene TRBJ2-3; 10 nucleotides agree with TRBD2. The receptor's source is a woman at least 80 years old with acute or convalescent COVID-19. The sample taken for sequencing was peripheral blood. The CDR3 sequence is CASSQDGRLAGADTQYF. The CDR3 DNA follows: TGTGCCAGCAGCCAAGATGGACGGCTAGCGGGGGCAGATACGCAGTATTTT.